The T cell receptor (beta chain) under discussion was sequenced for a study of CD8 T cells in Susac syndrome. Study conclusions and caveats: The study conceded that its TCR sequencing and HLA analysis involved relatively few individuals.

Worth noting for this clonotype: The antigen is undetermined.

The RNA input was about 0.5 to 1 ug, and it was reverse transcribed with random hexamers. TCRdb passed the immunoSEQ multiplex PCR reads through MiXCR, listing each CDR3 protein once. The sample yields about 150,000 distinct CDR3 sequences, around 96% seen once. Germline V gene lookup returns CDR1 LGHDT and CDR2 YNNKEL (reference sequence). The CDR3 sequence is 16 residues long. V lost 3 bases, J lost 3 bases, and 7 bases stayed unmatched. The chain is built from TRBV3-1 and TRBJ1-5; 8 bases fit TRBD1. The TCR originated in a human donor with Susac syndrome. The sequenced sample was CD4+ T cells from PBMCs. This CDR3 is CASSHTGDRNNQPQHF. The CDR3 nucleotides read TGTGCCAGCAGCCACACCGGGGACAGGAACAATCAGCCCCAGCATTTT.